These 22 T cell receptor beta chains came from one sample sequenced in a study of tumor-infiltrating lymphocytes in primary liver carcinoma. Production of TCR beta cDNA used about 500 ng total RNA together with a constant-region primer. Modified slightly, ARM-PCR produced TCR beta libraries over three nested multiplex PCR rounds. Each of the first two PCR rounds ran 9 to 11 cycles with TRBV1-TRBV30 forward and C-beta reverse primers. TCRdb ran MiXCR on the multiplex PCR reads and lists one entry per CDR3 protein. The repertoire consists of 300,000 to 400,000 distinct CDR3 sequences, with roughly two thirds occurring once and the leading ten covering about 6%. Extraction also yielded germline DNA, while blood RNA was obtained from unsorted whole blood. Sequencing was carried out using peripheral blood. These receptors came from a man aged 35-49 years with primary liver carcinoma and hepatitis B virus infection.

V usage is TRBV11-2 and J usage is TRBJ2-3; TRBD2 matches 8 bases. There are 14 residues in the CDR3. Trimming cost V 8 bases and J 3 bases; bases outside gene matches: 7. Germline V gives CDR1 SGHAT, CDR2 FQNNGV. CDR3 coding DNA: TGTGCCAGCGGCTCAAGCGGGGGAACAGATACGCAGTATTTT. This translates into CASGSSGGTDTQYF.

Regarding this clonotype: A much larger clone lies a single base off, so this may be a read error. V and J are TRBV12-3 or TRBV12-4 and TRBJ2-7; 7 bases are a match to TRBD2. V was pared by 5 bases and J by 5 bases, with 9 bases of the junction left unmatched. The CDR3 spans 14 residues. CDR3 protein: CASSPPRLAHEQYF. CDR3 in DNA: TGTGCCAGCAGTCCCCCGAGACTAGCTCACGAGCAGTACTTC.

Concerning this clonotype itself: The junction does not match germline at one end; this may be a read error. Written as DNA, the CDR3 is TGCAGCGTCCGAGGGCTAGTGGGAGACACAAATACGCAGTATTTT. Amino acids: CSVRGLVGDTNTQYF. The J gene is TRBJ2-3, the V gene TRBV29-1, with a possible D match to TRBD2 (5 bases). This CDR3 comprises 15 residues. The germline gives CDR1 SQVTM, CDR2 ANQGSEA.

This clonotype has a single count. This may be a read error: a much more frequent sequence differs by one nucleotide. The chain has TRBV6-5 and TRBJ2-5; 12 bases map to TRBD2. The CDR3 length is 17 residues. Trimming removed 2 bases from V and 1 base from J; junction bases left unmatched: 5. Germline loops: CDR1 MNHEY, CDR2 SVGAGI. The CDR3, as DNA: TGTGCCAGCAGTTACCCCGGACTAGCGGGACCCCAAGAGACCCAGTACTTC. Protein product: CASSYPGLAGPQETQYF.

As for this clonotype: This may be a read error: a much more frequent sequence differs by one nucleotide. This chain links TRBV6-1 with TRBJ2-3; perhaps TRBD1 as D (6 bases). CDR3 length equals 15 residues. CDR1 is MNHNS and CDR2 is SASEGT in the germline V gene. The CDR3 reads CASSEQGWGTDRQYF. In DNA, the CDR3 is TGTGCCAGCAGTGAACAGGGGTGGGGCACAGATAGGCAGTATTTT.

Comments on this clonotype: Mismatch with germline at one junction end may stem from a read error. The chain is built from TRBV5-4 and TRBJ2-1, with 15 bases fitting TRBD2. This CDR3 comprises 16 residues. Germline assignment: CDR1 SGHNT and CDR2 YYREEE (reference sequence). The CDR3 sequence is CASSPGGLAGGNEQLF. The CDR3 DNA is TGTGCCAGCAGCCCGGGGGGACTAGCGGGAGGAAATGAGCAGTTATTC.

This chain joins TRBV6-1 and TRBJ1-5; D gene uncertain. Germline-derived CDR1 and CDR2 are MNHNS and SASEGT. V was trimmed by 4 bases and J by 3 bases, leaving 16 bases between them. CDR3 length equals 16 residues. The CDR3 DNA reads TGTGCCAGCAGTGGTAACCCCCGCGGTGTCAATCAGCCCCAGCATTTT. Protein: CASSGNPRGVNQPQHF.

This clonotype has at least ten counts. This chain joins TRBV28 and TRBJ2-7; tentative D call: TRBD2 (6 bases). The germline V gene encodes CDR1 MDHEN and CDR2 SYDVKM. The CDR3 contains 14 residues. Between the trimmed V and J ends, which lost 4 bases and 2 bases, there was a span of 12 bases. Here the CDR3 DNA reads TGTGCCAGCAGTTGGGCGGGGATCCCCTACGAGCAGTACTTC. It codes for CASSWAGIPYEQYF.

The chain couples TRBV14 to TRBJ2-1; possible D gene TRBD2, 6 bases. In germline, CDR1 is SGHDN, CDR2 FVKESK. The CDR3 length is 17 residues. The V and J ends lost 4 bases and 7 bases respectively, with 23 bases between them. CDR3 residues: CASSLPTRGLARNEQFF. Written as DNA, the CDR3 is TGTGCCAGCAGCCTCCCAACAAGAGGCCTAGCGCGAAATGAGCAGTTCTTC. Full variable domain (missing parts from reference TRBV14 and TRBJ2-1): EAGVTQFPSHSVIEKGQTVTLRCDPISGHDNLYWYRRVMGKEIKFLLHFVKESKQDESGMPNNRFLAERTGGTYSTLKVQPAELEDSGVYFCASSLPTRGLARNEQFFGPGTRLTVL.

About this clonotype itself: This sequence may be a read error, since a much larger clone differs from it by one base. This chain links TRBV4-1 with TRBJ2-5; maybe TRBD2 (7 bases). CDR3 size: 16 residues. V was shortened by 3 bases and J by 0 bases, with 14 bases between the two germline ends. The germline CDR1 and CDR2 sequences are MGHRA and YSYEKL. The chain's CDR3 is CASSHEAGHHQETQYF. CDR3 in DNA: TGCGCCAGCAGCCATGAAGCGGGACACCACCAAGAGACCCAGTACTTC.

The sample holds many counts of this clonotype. CDR3 sequence: CASSLVGPGVEAFF. CDR3 nucleotides: TGTGCCAGCAGCTTGGTGGGGCCAGGAGTTGAAGCTTTCTTT. The chain has TRBV5-6 and TRBJ1-1, with D perhaps TRBD1 (5 bases). Germline values: CDR1 SGHDT, CDR2 YYEEEE. V was pared by 0 bases and J by 7 bases, with 13 bases between. The CDR3 contains 14 residues.

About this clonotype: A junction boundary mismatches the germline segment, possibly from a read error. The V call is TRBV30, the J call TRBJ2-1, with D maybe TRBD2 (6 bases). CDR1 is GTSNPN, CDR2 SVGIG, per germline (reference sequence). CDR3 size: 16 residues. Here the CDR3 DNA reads TGTGCCTGGAGTGCGGGACTTTCATTTACCTACAATGGGCAGTTCTTC. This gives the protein CAWSAGLSFTYNGQFF.

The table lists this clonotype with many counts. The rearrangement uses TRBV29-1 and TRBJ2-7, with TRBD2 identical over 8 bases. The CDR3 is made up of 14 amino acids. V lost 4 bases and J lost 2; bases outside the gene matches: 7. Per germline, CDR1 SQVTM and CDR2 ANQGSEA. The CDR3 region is CSVARGGFTYEQYF. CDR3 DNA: TGCAGCGTTGCCCGGGGGGGATTCACCTACGAGCAGTACTTC.

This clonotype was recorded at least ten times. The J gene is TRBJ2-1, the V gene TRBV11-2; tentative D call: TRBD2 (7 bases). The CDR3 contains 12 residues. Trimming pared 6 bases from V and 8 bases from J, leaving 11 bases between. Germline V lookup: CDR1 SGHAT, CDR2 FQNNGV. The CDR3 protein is CASRSGGYEQFF. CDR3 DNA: TGTGCCAGCAGGTCGGGGGGCTATGAGCAGTTCTTC.

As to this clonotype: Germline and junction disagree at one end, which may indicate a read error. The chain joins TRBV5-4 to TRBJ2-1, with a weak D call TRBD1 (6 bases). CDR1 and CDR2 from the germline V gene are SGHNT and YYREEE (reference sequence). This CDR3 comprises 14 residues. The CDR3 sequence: CANSLVPGEHEQFF. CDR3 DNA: TGTGCCAACAGCTTGGTTCCAGGGGAGCATGAGCAGTTCTTC. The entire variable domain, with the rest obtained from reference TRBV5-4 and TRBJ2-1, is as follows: ETGVTQSPTHLIKTRGQQVTLRCSSQSGHNTVSWYQQALGQGPQFIFQYYREEENGRGNFPPRFSGLQFPNYSSELNVNALELDDSALYLCANSLVPGEHEQFFGPGTRLTVL.

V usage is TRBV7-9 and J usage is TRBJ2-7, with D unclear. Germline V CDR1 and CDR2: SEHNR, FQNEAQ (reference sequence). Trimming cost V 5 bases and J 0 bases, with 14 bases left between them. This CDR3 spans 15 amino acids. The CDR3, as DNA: TGTGCCAGCAGCCCGGGTCTCAGGAACTCCTACGAGCAGTACTTC. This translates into CASSPGLRNSYEQYF.

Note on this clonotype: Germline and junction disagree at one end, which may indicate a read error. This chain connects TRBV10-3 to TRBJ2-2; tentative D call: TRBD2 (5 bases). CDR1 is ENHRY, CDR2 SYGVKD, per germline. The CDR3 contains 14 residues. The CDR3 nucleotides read TGTGCCATCACTAGCAACTCGAACACCGGGCAGCTGTTTTTT. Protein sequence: CAITSNSNTGQLFF.

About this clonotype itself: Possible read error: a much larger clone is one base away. The DNA of the CDR3 is TGTGTCAGCAGTGAAGCGGGCAGGGGGCTAATGGATACGCAGTATTTT. It is translated as CVSSEAGRGLMDTQYF. The chain combines TRBV6-1 with TRBJ2-3; TRBD1 aligns across 8 bases. Germline CDR1 reads MNHNS; CDR2 reads SASEGT. The CDR3 totals 16 residues.

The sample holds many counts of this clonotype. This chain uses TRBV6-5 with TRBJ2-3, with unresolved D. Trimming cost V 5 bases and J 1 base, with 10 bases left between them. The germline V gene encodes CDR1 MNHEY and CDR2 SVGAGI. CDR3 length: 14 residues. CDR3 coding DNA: TGTGCCAGCAGTGACCGTTGGGGCACAGATACGCAGTATTTT. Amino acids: CASSDRWGTDTQYF.

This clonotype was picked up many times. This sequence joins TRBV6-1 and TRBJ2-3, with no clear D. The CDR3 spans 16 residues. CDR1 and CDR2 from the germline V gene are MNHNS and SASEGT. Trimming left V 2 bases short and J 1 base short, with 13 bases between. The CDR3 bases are TGTGCCAGCAGTGAATCCTTGGGTATGGGCACAGATACGCAGTATTTT. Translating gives CASSESLGMGTDTQYF.

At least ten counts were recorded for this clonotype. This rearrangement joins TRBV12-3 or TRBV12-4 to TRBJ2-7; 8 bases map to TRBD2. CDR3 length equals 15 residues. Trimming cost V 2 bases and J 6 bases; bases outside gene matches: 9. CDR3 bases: TGTGCCAGCAGTTTATCAGCGGGAGTCCCCCTCGAGCAGTACTTC. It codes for CASSLSAGVPLEQYF.

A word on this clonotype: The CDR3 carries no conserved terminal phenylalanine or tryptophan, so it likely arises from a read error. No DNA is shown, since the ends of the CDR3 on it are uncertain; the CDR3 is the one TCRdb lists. CDR3 in amino acids: CSVVGLAAYEQNL. V is TRBV29-1 and J is TRBJ2-7; the table gives TRBD2 as D, unverified against the DNA. Ends included, the CDR3 has 13 residues. Germline V lookup: CDR1 SQVTM, CDR2 ANQGSEA.